The following is a TCR beta chain sequence with its context. The data originate from a study of shared clonotypes between healthy human individuals. TCRdb keeps only in-frame clones here, not all; method: immunoSEQ multiplex PCR. The table lists 2 million to 2.5 million clones, 92% of them singletons. The CDR3 is 17 residues long. The V call is TRBV21-1, the J call TRBJ2-7; the table's D call, TRBD1, was not checked against the DNA. TRBV21-1 is shown as a pseudogene. This clonotype was obtained from a young man in good health. Some clones in this sample may be carry-over from other donors' samples. The sequencing sample was made of naive CD4+ T cells from PBMCs. The subset was: CD45RA+ positively selected. This CDR3 is CASSKGQGHNPSYEQYF. CDR3 nucleotides: TGTGCCAGCAGCAAAGGTCAGGGCCATAACCCCTCCTACGAGCAGTACTTC.